This T cell receptor (beta chain) was profiled in a study of T cell responses to AZD1222 COVID-19 vaccine. This clone was seen only a few times. V lost 0 bases, J lost 5 bases, and 12 bases stayed unmatched. The CDR3 extends over 17 amino acids. Germline-derived CDR1 and CDR2 are LNHDA and SQIVND (reference sequence). Sequencing used immunoSEQ multiplex PCR; TCRdb keeps in-frame clones, though not all of them. Counted here are about 150,000 clones, approximately 90% occurring once; the ten biggest clones make up 4.5% to 6.5%. The sequences come from peripheral blood, collected on day 0 of AZD1222 vaccination. This receptor was identified in an adult in good health. The gene calls are TRBV19 and TRBJ2-7, with 8 bases that match TRBD1. CDR3 in DNA: TGTGCCAGTAGTATAGACTTGTGGCAGGGGGCACGGAACGAGCAGTACTTC. Residues: CASSIDLWQGARNEQYF.